A single sample gave rise to the 23 T cell receptor beta chains below, sequenced in a study of neoadjuvant nivolumab and ipilimumab in lung cancer (dated by TCRdb to between 2020 and 2021). To prepare the library, the immunoSEQ multiplex PCR assay was applied. In TCRdb, the immuneACCESS table is reduced to in-frame sequences with V and J assigned. These tables do not hold every clone; where another copy was compared, an unresolved V gene accounts for under half, and the others remain unexplained. The sample table records several thousand clones; roughly 80% of these occur just once. Together, the top ten hold 9.5% to 15% of the sample. The time point label for this specimen denotes: at surgical resection after neoadjuvant nivolumab +/- ipilimumab. This sample comprised adjacent normal lung tissue, obtained after neoadjuvant nivolumab, alone or with ipilimumab, at or shortly before surgery. Source of these receptors: an adult with non-small cell lung cancer.

This sequence joins TRBV10-2 and TRBJ1-5; D perhaps matches TRBD1 (5 bases). CDR1 and CDR2 from the germline V gene are WSHSY and SAAADI. CDR3 length equals 14 residues. Trimming pared 3 bases from V and 4 bases from J, leaving 10 bases between. DNA of the CDR3: TGCGCCAGCAGTGATGACAGAGTAAATCAGCCCCAGCATTTT. It specifies CASSDDRVNQPQHF.

The genes are TRBV27 and TRBJ2-6; 9 bases map to TRBD2. The CDR3 length is 19 residues. Unmatched junction bases numbered 6, after V lost 0 bases and J lost 0 bases. Germline lookup yields CDR1 MNHEY and CDR2 SMNVEV (reference sequence). The CDR3 sequence: CASSLSVLAGYSGANVLTF. DNA for the CDR3: TGTGCCAGCAGTTTATCGGTCCTAGCGGGATACTCTGGGGCCAACGTCCTGACTTTC.

Written as DNA, the CDR3 is TGCAGCGTTCGGACAGGGGGCAGTATCTACGAGCAGTACGTC. Amino acids: CSVRTGGSIYEQYV. The chain recombines TRBV29-1 with TRBJ2-7; 11 bases agree with TRBD1. Unmatched junction bases numbered 6, after V lost 5 bases and J lost 3 bases. The CDR3 has 14 amino acids. CDR1 and CDR2 (germline): SQVTM, ANQGSEA.

The chain links TRBV11-2 to TRBJ2-5, with D uncertain. The CDR3 spans 13 residues. The V gene lost 1 base and the J gene lost 3 bases, with 6 bases spanning the gap. The germline CDR1 and CDR2 sequences are SGHAT and FQNNGV. CDR3 bases: TGTGCCAGCAGCTTAGGGCTTAAAGAGACCCAGTACTTC. This sequence encodes CASSLGLKETQYF. Complete variable domain (other parts from reference TRBV11-2 and TRBJ2-5): EAGVAQSPRYKIIEKRQSVAFWCNPISGHATLYWYQQILGQGPKLLIQFQNNGVVDDSQLPKDRFSAERLKGVDSTLKIQPAKLEDSAVYLCASSLGLKETQYFGPGTRLLVL.

The chain couples TRBV10-3 to TRBJ2-7; a possible D gene is TRBD1 (6 bases). Germline loops: CDR1 ENHRY, CDR2 SYGVKD. The V end was cut by 3 bases, the J end by 2 bases, with 14 bases between. The CDR3 sequence is 15 residues long. CDR3 region: CAISDRAPGAYEQYF. In DNA form, the CDR3 reads TGTGCCATCAGTGACCGGGCCCCAGGGGCCTACGAGCAGTACTTC.

The chain couples TRBV28 to TRBJ2-3; possibly TRBD2 for D (5 bases). Germline CDR1 MDHEN, CDR2 SYDVKM. The CDR3 consists of 15 residues. V dropped 1 base and J dropped 0 bases, with 8 bases sitting between them. CDR3 coding DNA: TGTGCCAGCAGTTTATCTAGCATGAGCACAGATACGCAGTATTTT. This sequence encodes CASSLSSMSTDTQYF.

The rearrangement links TRBV5-1 to TRBJ1-6; TRBD1 matches 10 bases. V lost 4 bases and J lost 10; bases outside the gene matches: 5. CDR1 and CDR2 from the germline V gene are SGHRS and YFSETQ. This CDR3 is 14 amino acids long. This chain's CDR3 is CASSSGQGGSPLHF. The CDR3 DNA sequence: TGCGCCAGCAGCAGCGGACAGGGGGGGTCACCCCTCCACTTT.

The chain uses TRBV7-9 and TRBJ1-6, with 7 bases lining up with TRBD1. J lost 10 bases, V lost 4 bases, and 7 bases had no gene match. This CDR3 spans 14 amino acids. CDR1 SEHNR and CDR2 FQNEAQ come from the germline V gene (reference sequence). CDR3 in DNA: TGTGCCAGCAGCTCTGGGACAGAGGTCTCACCCCTCCACTTT. Encoded protein: CASSSGTEVSPLHF.

This clone was found once. The chain is built from TRBV9 and TRBJ2-1, with TRBD2 matching 10 bases. Trimming cost V 2 bases and J 2 bases; bases outside gene matches: 4. The germline V gene has CDR1 SGDLS and CDR2 YYNGEE. The CDR3 loop spans 16 amino acids. CDR3 coding DNA: TGTGCCAGCAGCGTTTGGACTAGCGGAGCCTACAATGAGCAGTTCTTC. Amino acid sequence: CASSVWTSGAYNEQFF.

CDR3 sequence reads: CAISDGNQPQHF. CDR3 nucleotide sequence: TGTGCCATCAGTGATGGCAATCAGCCCCAGCATTTT. The chain combines TRBV10-3 with TRBJ1-5; no clear D gene. Between the trimmed V and J ends, which lost 3 bases and 2 bases, there was a span of 2 bases. The CDR3 spans 12 residues. The germline CDR1 and CDR2 sequences are ENHRY and SYGVKD.

This chain connects TRBV6-6 to TRBJ1-1, with D unresolved. CDR3 length: 15 residues. V dropped 6 bases and J dropped 0 bases, with 14 bases sitting between them. CDR1 and CDR2 from the germline V gene are MNHNY and SVGAGI (reference sequence). DNA for the CDR3: TGTGCCAGCAGCCTCGACTCTGGAGTGAACACTGAAGCTTTCTTT. Its protein is CASSLDSGVNTEAFF.

The chain links TRBV25-1 to TRBJ2-5; tentatively, D is TRBD1 or TRBD2 (5 bases each). V was pared by 5 bases and J by 5 bases, with 12 bases between. CDR3 length: 13 residues. Germline V gene lookup returns CDR1 MGHDK and CDR2 SYGVNS. The CDR3 nucleotides read TGTGCCAGCAGTAAGTGGGGGTCGGAGACCCAGTACTTC. It codes for CASSKWGSETQYF.

The genes are TRBV4-2 and TRBJ2-5; D is unclear. V was clipped by 1 base and J by 5 bases, with 11 bases between them. Germline V gives CDR1 LGHNA, CDR2 YNFKEQ. The length of the CDR3 is 14 residues. The CDR3, as DNA: TGTGCCAGCAGCCAAGCCCGGACCCGGGAGACCCAGTACTTC. Protein: CASSQARTRETQYF.

This chain links TRBV5-1 with TRBJ1-1; a weak D match, TRBD1 (5 bases). CDR1 and CDR2 from the germline V gene are SGHRS and YFSETQ. Trimming took 0 bases from V and 3 from J, leaving 6 bases between them. This CDR3 contains 13 residues. The CDR3 coding sequence is TGCGCCAGCAGCTTGGAACAGGACACTGAAGCTTTCTTT. It translates to CASSLEQDTEAFF. The full variable domain, its missing parts supplied by reference TRBV5-1 and TRBJ1-1, is KAGVTQTPRYLIKTRGQQVTLSCSPISGHRSVSWYQQTPGQGLQFLFEYFSETQRNKGNFPGRFSGRQFSNSRSEMNVSTLELGDSALYLCASSLEQDTEAFFGQGTRLTVV.

Only a few counts were recorded for this clone. The V call is TRBV5-5, the J call TRBJ1-4; the match to TRBD1 covers 9 bases. Germline CDR1 SGHKS, CDR2 YYEKEE (reference sequence). The CDR3 consists of 17 residues. V gave up 2 bases and J gave up 4 bases; unmatched junction bases: 9. The CDR3 is CASSFATGGFNNEKLFF. The DNA for the CDR3 is TGTGCCAGCAGCTTTGCGACAGGGGGATTTAATAATGAAAAACTGTTTTTT.

This clone is medium-sized within its sample. The chain joins TRBV19 to TRBJ1-1, with D possibly being TRBD1 (5 bases). Trimming stripped 2 bases from V and 5 bases from J, with 12 bases between. Germline loops: CDR1 LNHDA, CDR2 SQIVND (reference sequence). This CDR3 contains 14 residues. The CDR3 bases are TGTGCCAGTAGTATACAGGGACGGGGGACTGAAGCTTTCTTT. It is translated as CASSIQGRGTEAFF. The full variable domain, in which reference TRBV19 and TRBJ1-1 provide the parts outside the CDR3, is DGGITQSPKYLFRKEGQNVTLSCEQNLNHDAMYWYRQDPGQGLRLIYYSQIVNDFQKGDIAEGYSVSREKKESFPLTVTSAQKNPTAFYLCASSIQGRGTEAFFGQGTRLTVV.

J is TRBJ1-2 and V is TRBV6-4, with a weak D call TRBD1 (6 bases). CDR1 MRHNA and CDR2 SNTAGT come from the germline V gene. The V and J ends lost 0 bases and 2 bases respectively, with 13 bases between them. This CDR3 is 16 amino acids long. The CDR3, as DNA: TGTGCCAGCAGTGACTCCCCCGGGACACAGAACTATGGCTACACCTTC. Translated, it gives CASSDSPGTQNYGYTF.

The V gene is TRBV5-1, the J gene TRBJ2-1; no clear D gene. The CDR3 has 13 amino acids. Germline V lookup: CDR1 SGHRS, CDR2 YFSETQ. V dropped 4 bases and J dropped 6 bases, with 11 bases sitting between them. DNA for the CDR3: TGCGCCAGCAGCCGAAGTCAAGTCAATGAGCAGTTCTTC. Translating it yields CASSRSQVNEQFF.

The J gene is TRBJ2-7, the V gene TRBV5-6; the D is unclear. This CDR3 contains 13 residues. The germline V gene has CDR1 SGHDT and CDR2 YYEEEE. V was clipped by 2 bases and J by 1 base, with 7 bases between them. CDR3 sequence: CASSFVGSYEQYF. The CDR3 DNA follows: TGTGCCAGCAGCTTCGTGGGTTCCTACGAGCAGTACTTC.

The chain employs TRBV5-4 and TRBJ1-2; 9 bases align to TRBD1. Looked up from germline, CDR1 is SGHNT and CDR2 is YYREEE (reference sequence). The V and J ends lost 5 bases and 4 bases, in that order; junction bases with no gene match: 9. CDR3 length: 15 residues. The CDR3: CASRSGTGTIYGYTF. The CDR3 DNA is TGTGCCAGCAGATCCGGGACAGGGACTATCTATGGCTACACCTTC.

The chain uses TRBV27 and TRBJ1-1; D gene unclear. The V and J ends lost 4 bases and 3 bases respectively, with 9 bases between them. The CDR3 has 13 amino acids. Germline CDR1 reads MNHEY; CDR2 reads SMNVEV (reference sequence). In DNA, the CDR3 is TGTGCCAGCAGTTATATGCCCCACACTGAAGCTTTCTTT. Its translation: CASSYMPHTEAFF.

The chain carries TRBV4-1 and TRBJ1-5, with D unresolved. The CDR3 extends over 17 amino acids. The germline V gene encodes CDR1 MGHRA and CDR2 YSYEKL. With 4 bases removed from V and 0 bases from J, the gap between germline ends came to 16 bases. DNA of the CDR3: TGCGCCAGCAGCCCGGCGGCTAGCGAACTTAGCAATCAGCCCCAGCATTTT. As protein: CASSPAASELSNQPQHF.

This clone came up once. For the CDR3, the DNA is TGTGCCAGCAGCCCGCCTGTTCTAGACGCCTACGAGCAGTACTTC. This codes for CASSPPVLDAYEQYF. The rearrangement links TRBV7-9 to TRBJ2-7; D gene ambiguous. Looked up from germline, CDR1 is SEHNR and CDR2 is FQNEAQ (reference sequence). Deletions cut 5 bases from V and 2 bases from J, with 16 bases between. The CDR3 loop spans 15 amino acids. The entire variable domain, with the rest obtained from reference TRBV7-9 and TRBJ2-7, is as follows: DTGVSQNPRHKITKRGQNVTFRCDPISEHNRLYWYRQTLGQGPEFLTYFQNEAQLEKSRLLSDRFSAERPKGSFSTLEIQRTEQGDSAMYLCASSPPVLDAYEQYFGPGTRLTVT.